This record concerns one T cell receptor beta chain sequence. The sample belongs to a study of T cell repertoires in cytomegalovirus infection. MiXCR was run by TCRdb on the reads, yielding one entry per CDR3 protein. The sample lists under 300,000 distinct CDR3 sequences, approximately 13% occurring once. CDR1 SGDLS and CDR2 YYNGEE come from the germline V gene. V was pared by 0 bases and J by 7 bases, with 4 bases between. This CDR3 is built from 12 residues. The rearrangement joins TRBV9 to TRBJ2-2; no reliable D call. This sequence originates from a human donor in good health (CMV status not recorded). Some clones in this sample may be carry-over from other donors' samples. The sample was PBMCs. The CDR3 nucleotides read TGTGCCAGCAGCGTAGACTTCGGGGAGCTGTTTTTT. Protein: CASSVDFGELFF.